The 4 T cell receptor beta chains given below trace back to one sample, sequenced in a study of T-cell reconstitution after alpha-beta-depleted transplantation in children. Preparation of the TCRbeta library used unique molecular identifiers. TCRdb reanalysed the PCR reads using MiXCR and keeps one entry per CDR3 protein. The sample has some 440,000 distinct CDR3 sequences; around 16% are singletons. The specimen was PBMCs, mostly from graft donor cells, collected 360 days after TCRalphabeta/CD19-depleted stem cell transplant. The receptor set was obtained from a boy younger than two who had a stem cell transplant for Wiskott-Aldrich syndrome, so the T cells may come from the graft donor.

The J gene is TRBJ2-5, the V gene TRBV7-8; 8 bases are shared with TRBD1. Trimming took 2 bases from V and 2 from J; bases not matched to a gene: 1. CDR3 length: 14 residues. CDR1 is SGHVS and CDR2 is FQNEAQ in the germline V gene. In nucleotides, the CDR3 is TGTGCCAGCAGCTTAAACAGGGGGCAAGAGACCCAGTACTTC. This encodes CASSLNRGQETQYF.

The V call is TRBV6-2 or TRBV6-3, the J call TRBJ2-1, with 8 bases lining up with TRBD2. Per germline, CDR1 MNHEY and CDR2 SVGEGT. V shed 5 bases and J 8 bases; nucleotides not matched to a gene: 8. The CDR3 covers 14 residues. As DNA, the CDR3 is TGTGCCAGCAGTAGGCCGGGGGGGGCCGATGAGCAGTTCTTC. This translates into CASSRPGGADEQFF.

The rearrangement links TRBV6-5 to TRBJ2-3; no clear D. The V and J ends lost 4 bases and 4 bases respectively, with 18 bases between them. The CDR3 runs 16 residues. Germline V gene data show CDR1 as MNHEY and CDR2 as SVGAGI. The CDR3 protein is CASSFGTVLGADTQYF. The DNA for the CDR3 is TGTGCCAGCAGTTTCGGAACGGTGCTTGGGGCAGATACGCAGTATTTT.

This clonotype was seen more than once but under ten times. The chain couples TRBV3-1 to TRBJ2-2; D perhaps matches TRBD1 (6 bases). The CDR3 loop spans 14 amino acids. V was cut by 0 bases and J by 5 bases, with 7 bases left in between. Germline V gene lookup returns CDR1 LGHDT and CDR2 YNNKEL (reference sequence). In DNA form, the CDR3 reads TGTGCCAGCAGCCAAGATACAGGGACCGGGGAGCTGTTTTTT. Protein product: CASSQDTGTGELFF.